Described below is a single T cell receptor (beta chain) sequence and its context. The ends lost 3 bases at V and 4 bases at J; junction bases unmatched: 14. The CDR3 spans 16 residues. The germline CDR1 and CDR2 sequences are DFQATT and SNEGSKA (reference sequence). MiXCR, applied by TCRdb to the 5' RACE reads, yields one record per CDR3 protein. Of 400,000 to 500,000 distinct CDR3 sequences in the sample, more than 15% were seen once. The data originate from a study of T-cell memory formation after mild COVID-19. Study-level background: The two donors had largely donor-specific TCR clusters.

The rearrangement uses TRBV20-1 and TRBJ2-5; 7 bases are a match to TRBD2. This clonotype was obtained from a man younger than 35 who had mild COVID-19 (a few samples of this study predate the infection). Cell type and time point are not known. Sequenced: PBMCs or a T cell subset sorted from them (not recorded which). CDR3 sequence reads: CSARGGFGREGETQYF. The CDR3 region has the DNA TGCAGTGCTAGGGGCGGCTTTGGCAGGGAGGGAGAGACCCAGTACTTC.